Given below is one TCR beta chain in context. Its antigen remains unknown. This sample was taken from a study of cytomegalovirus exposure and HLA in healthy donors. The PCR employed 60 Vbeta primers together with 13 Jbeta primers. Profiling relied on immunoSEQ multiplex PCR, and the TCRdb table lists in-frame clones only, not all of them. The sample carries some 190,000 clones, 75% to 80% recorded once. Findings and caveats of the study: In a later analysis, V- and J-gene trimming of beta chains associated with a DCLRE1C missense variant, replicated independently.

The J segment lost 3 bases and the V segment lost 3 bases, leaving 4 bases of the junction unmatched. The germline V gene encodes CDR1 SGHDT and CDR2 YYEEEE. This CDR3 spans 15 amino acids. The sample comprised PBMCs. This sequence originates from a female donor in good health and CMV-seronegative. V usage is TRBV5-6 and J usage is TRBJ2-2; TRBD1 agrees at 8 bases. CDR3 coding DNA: TGTGCCAGCAGCTCGGGACAGGTGGACACCGGGGAGCTGTTTTTT. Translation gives CASSSGQVDTGELFF.